A single sample is the source of the 19 T cell receptor beta chains below, sequenced in a study of shared clonotypes between healthy human individuals. The protocol was immunoSEQ multiplex PCR, while the TCRdb copy is restricted to in-frame clones and leaves out a portion. The sample shows roughly 1,600,000 clones, 97% to 99% of them seen only once. Specimen: naive CD4+ T cells sorted from blood. Subset described: CD45RA+ positively selected. These receptors originate from a young man in good health.

The chain recombines TRBV6-5 with TRBJ2-7; 12 nucleotides match TRBD1. In germline, CDR1 is MNHEY, CDR2 SVGAGI. This CDR3 comprises 15 residues. J lost 3 bases, V lost 6 bases, and 6 bases had no gene match. CDR3 coding DNA: TGTGCCAGCAGAGTTGGGACAGGGGGCGTCTACGAGCAGTACTTC. This encodes CASRVGTGGVYEQYF.

This clone came up a few times. This chain connects TRBV4-3 to TRBJ2-7; D is possibly TRBD1 or TRBD2 (6 bases each). V shed 0 bases and J shed 0 bases, with 12 bases lying between them. The CDR3 has 16 residues. Germline V gene sequence: CDR1 LGHNA, CDR2 YSLEER. The CDR3 reads CASSQETGTLSYEQYF. As DNA, the CDR3 is TGCGCCAGCAGCCAAGAAACAGGGACTCTCTCCTACGAGCAGTACTTC.

The chain links TRBV5-5 to TRBJ1-1; D is possibly TRBD1 (6 bases). V was trimmed by 4 bases and J by 0 bases, leaving 16 bases between them. The CDR3 length is 16 residues. The germline CDR1 and CDR2 sequences are SGHKS and YYEKEE (reference sequence). The CDR3 here is CASSLYPTGLNTEAFF. CDR3 in DNA: TGTGCCAGCAGCCTTTACCCTACAGGGTTGAACACTGAAGCTTTCTTT.

This clone was seen a single time. This CDR3 is also generated by other DNA sequences in the sample. The CDR3 region is CASSPTGGPYEQYF. CDR3 bases: TGTGCCAGCTCACCCACAGGGGGGCCCTACGAGCAGTACTTC. The rearrangement joins TRBV18 to TRBJ2-7, with 8 bases lining up with TRBD1. The CDR3 runs to 14 residues. V lost 3 bases to trimming and J lost 2 bases; unmatched junction nucleotides: 3. Germline CDR1 and CDR2: KGHSH and LQKENI.

The CDR3 loop reads CASSQDLRGGLQYF. The CDR3 coding sequence is TGTGCCAGCAGCCAAGATCTTAGAGGTGGCCTTCAGTACTTC. The chain uses TRBV4-2 and TRBJ2-4; D is uncertain. The germline V gene encodes CDR1 LGHNA and CDR2 YNFKEQ. The CDR3 spans 14 residues. V gave up 0 bases and J gave up 11 bases, with 14 bases separating them.

The CDR3 nucleotides read TGTGCCAGTAGTGCCGGACCCCACTACGAGCAGTACTTC. This translates into CASSAGPHYEQYF. The chain recombines TRBV19 with TRBJ2-7; D remains ambiguous. This CDR3 spans 13 amino acids. The germline gives CDR1 LNHDA, CDR2 SQIVND (reference sequence). The V end lost 5 bases, the J end lost 3 bases, and 11 bases lay between the germline ends.

J is TRBJ1-2 and V is TRBV4-3; D ambiguous. CDR3 length: 18 amino acids. Trimming took off 0 bases at V and 5 bases at J, with 22 bases between the two ends. The germline V gene has CDR1 LGHNA and CDR2 YSLEER. This chain's CDR3 is CASSQEFMLATPAYGYTF. In DNA, the CDR3 is TGCGCCAGCAGCCAAGAATTCATGCTGGCAACTCCGGCTTATGGCTACACCTTC.

J is TRBJ2-5 and V is TRBV5-1, with 15 bases lining up with TRBD2. Unmatched junction bases numbered 4, after V lost 0 bases and J lost 4 bases. The CDR3 covers 17 residues. Germline V lookup: CDR1 SGHRS, CDR2 YFSETQ. CDR3: CASSLGGLAGGGETQYF. For the CDR3, the DNA is TGCGCCAGCAGCTTGGGGGGACTAGCGGGAGGAGGAGAGACCCAGTACTTC.

This sequence joins TRBV10-3 and TRBJ1-3; a weak D match, TRBD1 (6 bases). V lost 10 bases to trimming and J lost 4 bases, with 17 bases between them. Germline CDR1 is ENHRY and CDR2 is SYGVKD. This CDR3 has 14 residues. In nucleotides, the CDR3 is TGTGCCACCCTTAACGGGGGCCTCGGAAACACCATATATTTT. Translation: CATLNGGLGNTIYF.

CDR3 sequence: CASSEARQYNEQFF. CDR3 nucleotide sequence: TGTGCCAGCAGTGAAGCACGCCAGTACAATGAGCAGTTCTTC. V is TRBV6-1 and J is TRBJ2-1; D call uncertain. The CDR3 totals 14 residues. Germline values: CDR1 MNHNS, CDR2 SASEGT. The V gene lost 0 bases and the J gene lost 4 bases, with 7 bases spanning the gap.

The rearrangement uses TRBV28 and TRBJ1-2; no clear D gene. This CDR3 spans 13 amino acids. Trimming removed 2 bases from V and 6 bases from J, with 10 bases in between. The germline V gene encodes CDR1 MDHEN and CDR2 SYDVKM. The CDR3 protein is CASSLETPNGYTF. CDR3 bases: TGTGCCAGCAGTTTAGAGACACCGAATGGCTACACCTTC.

The chain joins TRBV5-4 to TRBJ2-1; D remains ambiguous. The CDR3 covers 14 residues. V lost 0 bases to trimming and J lost 5 bases, with 9 bases between them. Germline V gene sequence: CDR1 SGHNT, CDR2 YYREEE (reference sequence). CDR3 DNA sequence: TGTGCCAGCAGCTTGGTGAGCGCCCACAATGAGCAGTTCTTC. Translating it yields CASSLVSAHNEQFF.

This rearrangement joins TRBV11-2 to TRBJ2-7; maybe TRBD2 (6 bases). The CDR3 covers 18 residues. Germline CDR1 reads SGHAT; CDR2 reads FQNNGV. The V end lost 0 bases, the J end lost 0 bases, and 18 bases lay between the germline ends. CDR3 sequence: CASSLDRGRMTSSYEQYF. The CDR3 DNA follows: TGTGCCAGCAGCTTAGATAGGGGACGAATGACTAGCTCCTACGAGCAGTACTTC.

The V gene is TRBV14, the J gene TRBJ2-7, with a possible D match to TRBD2 (6 bases). V lost 3 bases and J lost 3, with 12 bases in between. The CDR3 is 14 amino acids. In germline, CDR1 is SGHDN, CDR2 FVKESK. The DNA of the CDR3 is TGTGCCAGCAGCCAGACGCTAGCGAACTACGAGCAGTACTTC. Its protein is CASSQTLANYEQYF.

The chain combines TRBV15 with TRBJ2-5, with D maybe TRBD2 (5 bases). CDR1 is LNHNV and CDR2 is YYDKDF in the germline V gene (reference sequence). The CDR3 runs 14 residues. Trimming left V 0 bases short and J 4 bases short, with 9 bases between. CDR3 sequence reads: CATSRDGGLETQYF. CDR3 nucleotide sequence: TGTGCCACCAGCAGAGACGGCGGGTTAGAGACCCAGTACTTC.

The chain links TRBV2 to TRBJ2-6, with a tentative D call TRBD1 (5 bases). Trimming took 5 bases from V and 0 from J, leaving 17 bases between them. The CDR3 length is 18 residues. CDR1 is SNHLY, CDR2 FYNNEI, per germline. CDR3 sequence reads: CASSIWGLISSGANVLTF. DNA for the CDR3: TGTGCCAGCAGTATTTGGGGCCTGATTTCCTCTGGGGCCAACGTCCTGACTTTC. The variable domain in full, completed from reference TRBV2 and TRBJ2-6, reads EPEVTQTPSHQVTQMGQEVILRCVPISNHLYFYWYRQILGQKVEFLVSFYNNEISEKSEIFDDQFSVERPDGSNFTLKIRSTKLEDSAMYFCASSIWGLISSGANVLTFGAGSRLTVL.

The rearrangement joins TRBV14 to TRBJ2-3, with D unresolved. CDR3 length equals 16 residues. Trimming cost V 2 bases and J 6 bases, with 18 bases left between them. Germline V gives CDR1 SGHDN, CDR2 FVKESK. The CDR3 sequence is CASSQFPSTWLDTQYF. The CDR3 DNA sequence: TGTGCCAGCAGCCAATTCCCCTCAACATGGTTGGATACGCAGTATTTT. The full variable domain, its missing parts supplied by reference TRBV14 and TRBJ2-3, is EAGVTQFPSHSVIEKGQTVTLRCDPISGHDNLYWYRRVMGKEIKFLLHFVKESKQDESGMPNNRFLAERTGGTYSTLKVQPAELEDSGVYFCASSQFPSTWLDTQYFGPGTRLTVL.

In this sample, this clone turned up once. The V gene is TRBV2, the J gene TRBJ2-2; no reliable D call. V shed 5 bases and J shed 4 bases, with 11 bases lying between them. The germline V gene has CDR1 SNHLY and CDR2 FYNNEI. The CDR3 loop spans 14 amino acids. The CDR3 region is CASSSLTSTGELFF. The CDR3 bases are TGTGCCAGCAGTTCCTTGACCAGCACCGGGGAGCTGTTTTTT.

This chain connects TRBV27 to TRBJ1-5; D is unclear. Germline CDR1 is MNHEY and CDR2 is SMNVEV (reference sequence). Trimming pared 4 bases from V and 3 bases from J, leaving 10 bases between. The CDR3 has 14 amino acids. CDR3: CASSSRLLNQPQHF. CDR3 DNA: TGTGCCAGCAGTTCAAGGTTACTCAATCAGCCCCAGCATTTT.